These 13 T cell receptor beta chains were all obtained from the same sample, sequenced in a study of shared clonotypes between healthy human individuals. TCRdb's copy holds only in-frame clones and misses some; the assay was immunoSEQ multiplex PCR. Seen here are about 600,000 clones, around 97% observed once, and the top ten hold 0.057%. Sequencing input: naive CD4+ T cells sorted from blood. Subset meaning: CD45RA+ positively selected. Every receptor here comes from a woman in her twenties or thirties in good health.

The V and J genes are TRBV19 and TRBJ1-2; no reliable D call. Per germline, CDR1 LNHDA and CDR2 SQIVND (reference sequence). Trimming cost V 7 bases and J 7 bases, with 19 bases left between them. The CDR3 extends over 14 amino acids. CDR3 sequence reads: CASTPDSNPFGYTF. Here the CDR3 DNA reads TGTGCCAGTACTCCGGATTCCAATCCTTTTGGCTACACCTTC.

As to this clone: The DNA is omitted, as the CDR3 cannot be located on it reliably, and the CDR3 follows TCRdb's listing. This chain links TRBV21-1 with TRBJ1-3; the table's D call, TRBD1, has no DNA check behind it. TRBV21-1 is designated a pseudogene. The CDR3 adds up to 18 amino acids, both ends counted. The CDR3 spells CASTEGTGPVGAGNTIYF.

On this clone itself: Within the sample, other DNA sequences also encode this same CDR3. The CDR3 loop is CASSLDRTYEQYF. DNA of the CDR3: TGCGCCAGCAGTCTGGACAGAACCTACGAGCAGTACTTC. The V gene is TRBV5-1, the J gene TRBJ2-7; tentatively, D is TRBD1 (6 bases). Trimming stripped 5 bases from V and 2 bases from J, with 11 bases between. Germline V gives CDR1 SGHRS, CDR2 YFSETQ. This CDR3 region has 13 residues.

The chain uses TRBV5-8 and TRBJ2-3; TRBD1 agrees at 10 bases. The J segment lost 5 bases and the V segment lost 0 bases, leaving 12 bases of the junction unmatched. Germline V CDR1 and CDR2: SGHTS, YDEGEE. The CDR3 is made up of 18 amino acids. For the CDR3, the DNA is TGTGCCAGCAGCTTGGATCGGTGGCGGGACAGGGGAAAAGATACGCAGTATTTT. This codes for CASSLDRWRDRGKDTQYF.

The chain is built from TRBV5-1 and TRBJ2-7; 8 bases line up with TRBD1. The ends lost 0 bases at V and 5 bases at J; junction bases unmatched: 7. The CDR3 extends over 15 amino acids. Germline loops: CDR1 SGHRS, CDR2 YFSETQ. The CDR3 spells CASSLVSGGPHEQYF. The CDR3 nucleotides are TGCGCCAGCAGCTTGGTATCAGGGGGCCCTCACGAGCAGTACTTC.

The CDR3 bases are TGTGCCAGCAGCTTAGGAGGGACAGGGCCCTACGAGCAGTACTTC. It specifies CASSLGGTGPYEQYF. The J gene is TRBJ2-7, the V gene TRBV11-2; 9 positions match TRBD1. V shed 1 base, J shed 2 bases, and the junction held 3 bases outside the gene matches. Looked up from germline, CDR1 is SGHAT and CDR2 is FQNNGV. The CDR3 length is 15 residues.

V usage is TRBV5-1 and J usage is TRBJ1-2; perhaps TRBD1 as D (5 bases). The V and J ends lost 0 bases and 6 bases respectively, with 9 bases between them. The length of the CDR3 is 13 residues. The germline gives CDR1 SGHRS, CDR2 YFSETQ. CDR3 nucleotides: TGCGCCAGCAGCTTGGAACAGGAAAATGGCTACACCTTC. The encoded protein is CASSLEQENGYTF.

The chain recombines TRBV2 with TRBJ1-4; 9 bases agree with TRBD1. The CDR3 extends over 15 amino acids. Germline CDR1 is SNHLY and CDR2 is FYNNEI. J was trimmed by 8 bases and V by 6 bases; bases with no gene match: 10. In nucleotides, the CDR3 is TGTGCCAGCAGCGTTACAGGGGGCCGTAACGAAAAACTGTTTTTT. Protein sequence: CASSVTGGRNEKLFF.

This clone appeared a single time. The genes are TRBV19 and TRBJ2-5; perhaps TRBD2 as D (6 bases). This CDR3 contains 14 residues. V lost 9 bases and J lost 5, with 19 bases in between. Looked up from germline, CDR1 is LNHDA and CDR2 is SQIVND (reference sequence). The CDR3 here is CASRGFGGSETQYF. In DNA form, the CDR3 reads TGTGCCAGCAGAGGGTTCGGGGGATCGGAGACCCAGTACTTC.

This chain uses TRBV6-1 with TRBJ2-2; D call uncertain. CDR1 MNHNS and CDR2 SASEGT come from the germline V gene. CDR3 length: 16 residues. With 0 bases removed from V and 1 base from J, the gap between germline ends came to 9 bases. CDR3 sequence: CASSEAATLNTGELFF. In nucleotides, the CDR3 is TGTGCCAGCAGTGAAGCGGCGACACTGAACACCGGGGAGCTGTTTTTT.

V and J are TRBV19 and TRBJ2-1; a possible D gene is TRBD2 (5 bases). Per the germline V gene, CDR1 is LNHDA and CDR2 is SQIVND (reference sequence). The CDR3 sequence is 16 residues long. Trimming removed 5 bases at V and 0 bases at J, with 14 bases between. CDR3 coding DNA: TGTGCCAGTAGTCAGATCCGGGGTAGCTCCTACAATGAGCAGTTCTTC. Translation: CASSQIRGSSYNEQFF.

The chain couples TRBV30 to TRBJ1-5; D is unresolved. Trimming left V 0 bases short and J 4 bases short, with 7 bases between. Germline CDR1 is GTSNPN and CDR2 is SVGIG (reference sequence). The CDR3 totals 13 residues. CDR3 sequence: CAWSVQQNQPQHF. The CDR3 DNA reads TGTGCCTGGAGTGTCCAGCAAAATCAGCCCCAGCATTTT.

The chain carries TRBV5-1 and TRBJ2-3, with 16 bases identical to TRBD2. Germline trimming cut 4 bases from V and 2 bases from J; bases unmatched to any gene: 4. CDR3 length equals 17 residues. Per the germline V gene, CDR1 is SGHRS and CDR2 is YFSETQ. As DNA, the CDR3 is TGCGCCAGCAGCACAGGGACTAGCGGGGGGGACACAGATACGCAGTATTTT. Its protein product is CASSTGTSGGDTDTQYF.